The rows below give T cell receptor beta chains drawn from one sample of a study of blood T cell repertoires in COVID-19. TCRdb's copy holds only in-frame clones and misses some; the assay was immunoSEQ multiplex PCR. The data hold 250,000 to 350,000 clones, with almost 90% observed a single time. Sequenced input: PBMCs or T cells enriched from blood (not recorded which). The receptors stem from a woman aged 18-29 years with acute COVID-19. Both conserved end residues are trimmed from each CDR3. The D gene is left open where the match is weak.

cdr3_length	v_call	j_call	d_call	cdr3_aa
11	TRBV7-9	TRBJ2-2	.	ASSPVPTGELF
11	TRBV12-3/TRBV12-4	TRBJ1-1	.	ASTFRAGAKAF
12	TRBV7-9	TRBJ1-4	TRBD1	ASSPGTGLFKLF
14	TRBV28	TRBJ2-1	.	ASSPTGLGLDGEQF
15	TRBV5-1	TRBJ2-3	.	ASSLVLNTRNTDTQY
18	TRBV28	TRBJ2-7	TRBD2	ASSLNPTYSGRPPSYEQY
12	TRBV9	TRBJ2-1	.	ASSVGAGSQSQF
10	TRBV29-1	TRBJ1-2	.	SIQGIETGYT
11	TRBV30	TRBJ1-5	.	AWGRRGNQPQH
13	TRBV9	TRBJ2-1	.	AGSVDRLTYNEQF
11	TRBV6-5	TRBJ2-1	.	ASRALSYNEQF
12	TRBV19	TRBJ1-1	TRBD1	ASRRGGLNTEAF
12	TRBV6-5	TRBJ2-7	.	ASSVMHGTYEQY
13	TRBV10-3	TRBJ1-2	TRBD1	AISESKGTGLGYT
11	TRBV3-1/TRBV3-2	TRBJ2-2	.	ATSGAWTGELF
12	TRBV28	TRBJ2-1	TRBD2	ASSPTSGSNEQF
15	TRBV11-2	TRBJ1-1	TRBD1	ASSLSTGTGQGAEAF
12	TRBV5-6	TRBJ1-1	.	ASSMEYGLTEAF
14	TRBV28	TRBJ2-7	.	ASSFRRGKKSYEQY
13	TRBV3-1/TRBV3-2	TRBJ2-3	.	ASSSGTRSTDTQY
12	TRBV10-3	TRBJ1-1	TRBD1	AISSGQGKTEAF
14	TRBV28	TRBJ2-2	TRBD2	ASRRLAGKNTGELF
12	TRBV11-2	TRBJ1-3	.	ASRLDSSGNTIY
14	TRBV5-6	TRBJ1-5	TRBD1	ASSLIQGAGNQPQH
15	TRBV9	TRBJ1-4	TRBD1	ASSPSKWTGSTEKLF
11	TRBV11-3	TRBJ1-1	.	ASSLTGETEAF
9	TRBV29-1	TRBJ2-5	.	SVEMRETQY
13	TRBV18	TRBJ2-2	TRBD1	ASSPGQATTGELF
13	TRBV18	TRBJ1-1	.	ASSPVGAQNTEAF
14	TRBV5-1	TRBJ1-1	.	ASSLKGRRMNTEAF
16	TRBV2	TRBJ1-5	.	ASSEVSGVLYSNQPQH
13	TRBV25-1	TRBJ1-5	TRBD1	ASSDKGAGNQPQH
13	TRBV5-1	TRBJ1-4	.	ASSWWGATNEKLF
12	TRBV28	TRBJ1-2	TRBD1	ASGQGGPLYGYT
12	TRBV13	TRBJ2-3	TRBD1	ASSQRTGGDTQY
12	TRBV11-2	TRBJ1-4	.	ASSLGQMNEKLF
11	TRBV2	TRBJ1-2	TRBD1	ASSVGGAYGYT
15	TRBV28	TRBJ1-2	TRBD1	ASSPPEGQAPNYGYT
15	TRBV3-1/TRBV3-2	TRBJ2-7	TRBD2	ASSLGPGLADSYEQY